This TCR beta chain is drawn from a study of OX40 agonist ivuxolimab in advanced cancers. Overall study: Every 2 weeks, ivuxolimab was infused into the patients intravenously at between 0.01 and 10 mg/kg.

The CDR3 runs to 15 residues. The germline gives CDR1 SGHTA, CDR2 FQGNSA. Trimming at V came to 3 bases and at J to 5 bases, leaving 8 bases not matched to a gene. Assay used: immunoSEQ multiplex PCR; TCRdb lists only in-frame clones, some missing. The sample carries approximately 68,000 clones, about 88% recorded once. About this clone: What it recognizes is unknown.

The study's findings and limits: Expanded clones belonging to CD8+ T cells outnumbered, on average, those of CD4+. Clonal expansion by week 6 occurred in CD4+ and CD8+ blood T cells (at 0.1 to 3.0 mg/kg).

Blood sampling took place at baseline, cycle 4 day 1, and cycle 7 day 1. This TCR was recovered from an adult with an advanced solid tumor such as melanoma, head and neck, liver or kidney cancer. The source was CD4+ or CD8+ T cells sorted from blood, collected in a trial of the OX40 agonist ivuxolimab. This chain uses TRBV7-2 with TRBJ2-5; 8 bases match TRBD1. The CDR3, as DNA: TGTGCCAGCAGCTTGAAGACAGGGGTAATGGAGACCCAGTACTTC. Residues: CASSLKTGVMETQYF.